The 11 T cell receptor beta chains below come from one sample, sequenced in a study of CD4+ T cells in melanoma. Repertoires were generated with immunoSEQ multiplex PCR, while TCRdb's copy carries only in-frame clones and drops some. The sample yields about 9,900 clones, approximately 78% seen once. The specimen sequenced was tumor tissue. These receptors all come from a human donor with melanoma.

The chain links TRBV7-2 to TRBJ1-1, with a weak D call TRBD1 (5 bases). The V gene's germline CDR1 is SGHTA and CDR2 FQGNSA. This CDR3 is 13 amino acids long. Trimming shortened V by 8 bases and J by 6 bases, and 16 bases separated the two germline ends. This chain's CDR3 is CASGAGLRAEAFF. The CDR3 DNA reads TGTGCCAGCGGTGCAGGGCTTAGAGCTGAAGCTTTCTTT.

The V call is TRBV19, the J call TRBJ1-1, with D possibly matching TRBD1 (6 bases). The CDR3 is 14 amino acids. Trimming removed 3 bases at V and 3 bases at J, with 11 bases between. From germline, CDR1 is LNHDA and CDR2 SQIVND (reference sequence). The DNA for the CDR3 is TGTGCCAGTAGTATCGGGCAGGGGTACACTGAAGCTTTCTTT. Protein sequence: CASSIGQGYTEAFF.

The rearrangement links TRBV9 to TRBJ2-3; TRBD2 aligns across 13 bases. There are 17 residues in the CDR3. Per germline, CDR1 SGDLS and CDR2 YYNGEE. With 2 bases clipped from V and 2 bases from J, the junction kept 5 bases outside the gene matches. The CDR3 protein is CASSVKLAGGLTDTQYF. The CDR3 bases are TGTGCCAGCAGCGTCAAACTAGCGGGGGGGCTCACAGATACGCAGTATTTT.

The chain uses TRBV5-6 and TRBJ1-1; D uncertain. The V and J ends lost 4 bases and 5 bases respectively, with 18 bases between them. In germline, CDR1 is SGHDT, CDR2 YYEEEE. The CDR3 is made up of 15 amino acids. CDR3 bases: TGTGCCAGCAGCCAAAGCAGCCTCCGGGTAACTGAAGCTTTCTTT. Its protein product is CASSQSSLRVTEAFF. Full variable domain (remainder filled in from reference TRBV5-6 and TRBJ1-1): DAGVTQSPTHLIKTRGQQVTLRCSPKSGHDTVSWYQQALGQGPQFIFQYYEEEERQRGNFPDRFSGHQFPNYSSELNVNALLLGDSALYLCASSQSSLRVTEAFFGQGTRLTVV.

V is TRBV7-3 and J is TRBJ1-1, with unresolved D. Germline V CDR1 and CDR2: SGHTA, FQGTGA. The CDR3 contains 13 residues. V lost 4 bases to trimming and J lost 3 bases, with 9 bases between them. The CDR3 here is CASSSEGYTEAFF. As DNA, the CDR3 is TGTGCCAGCAGCTCAGAGGGATACACTGAAGCTTTCTTT.

V is TRBV7-8 and J is TRBJ2-5; D is unclear. The CDR3 is 13 amino acids. Trimming left V 1 base short and J 5 bases short, with 8 bases between. The germline V gene encodes CDR1 SGHVS and CDR2 FQNEAQ. Here the CDR3 DNA reads TGTGCCAGCAGCTTAGGAGTTCGGGAGACCCAGTACTTC. The encoded protein is CASSLGVRETQYF.

This clone was observed a few times. This sequence joins TRBV7-6 and TRBJ2-7, with D uncertain. V lost 3 bases and J 6 bases, leaving 9 bases between the germline ends. The CDR3 length is 12 residues. Germline V gives CDR1 SGHVS, CDR2 FNYEAQ. The chain's CDR3 is CASSLGRGEQYF. Here the CDR3 DNA reads TGTGCCAGCAGCTTGGGTCGCGGCGAGCAGTACTTC.

The chain links TRBV10-2 to TRBJ2-3, with D unresolved. This CDR3 region has 13 residues. Germline CDR1 is WSHSY and CDR2 is SAAADI. Trimming stripped 0 bases from V and 4 bases from J, with 5 bases between. Written as DNA, the CDR3 is TGCGCCAGCAGTGAGTCTGGGCCAGATACGCAGTATTTT. This gives the protein CASSESGPDTQYF.

V is TRBV30 and J is TRBJ1-2, with 7 positions matching TRBD1. The CDR3 has 13 residues. The V segment lost 1 base and the J segment 8 bases; nucleotides outside the gene matches: 7. CDR1 and CDR2 (germline): GTSNPN, SVGIG (reference sequence). The CDR3 DNA reads TGTGCCTGGAGTGCCGATCGACAGGGCGGCTACACCTTC. Amino acids: CAWSADRQGGYTF.

The chain uses TRBV6-4 and TRBJ2-7, with TRBD1 matching over 12 bases. Germline values: CDR1 MRHNA, CDR2 SNTAGT. The CDR3 sequence is 13 residues long. V lost 9 bases and J lost 5; bases outside the gene matches: 5. The CDR3 region is CARPGQGANEQYF. For the CDR3, the DNA is TGTGCCAGACCGGGACAGGGGGCCAACGAGCAGTACTTC.

V and J are TRBV11-2 and TRBJ2-6, with 9 bases matching TRBD1. Losses at the gene ends were 2 bases for V and 6 bases for J; bases not matched to a gene: 5. Germline values: CDR1 SGHAT, CDR2 FQNNGV. This CDR3 is built from 16 residues. The CDR3 DNA sequence: TGTGCCAGCAGCTTATTGGGGGACAGGGTGGCCAACGTCCTGACTTTC. It encodes CASSLLGDRVANVLTF.